This T cell receptor (beta chain) was documented in a study of molecular identifiers for immune sequencing clone quantification. Study background: Replicates split RNA from approximately 22,000 or 94,000 naive CD8 cells five ways, and the researchers sequenced four portions. Study results and caveats: Clones that exceeded 20 RNA copies held over 98% of effector molecules, yet under 1% in naive cells.

Listed TCR primers, together with previously described methods, were used for the bulk TCR libraries. TCRdb reanalysed the PCR reads using MiXCR and keeps one entry per CDR3 protein. The data contain around 470,000 distinct CDR3 sequences, around 23% of them singletons. This clonotype was found many times. What it recognizes is unknown. Naive CD8 libraries used about 20,000 to 1,000,000 sorted cells and 10%, 30% or 50% RNA. Material for sequencing was naive CD8+ T cells from blood, with Jurkat cell RNA spiked in. Subset meaning: FACS-sorted CD8+CD4-CCR7+CD45RA+ naive T cells. This TCR derives from a human donor in good health. Some libraries in this study had Jurkat cell RNA spiked in.

The CDR3 here is CASGLFGMNTEAFF. CDR3 sequence (DNA): TGTGCTAGTGGTTTATTCGGGATGAACACTGAAGCTTTCTTT. This chain links TRBV12-5 with TRBJ1-1; D call uncertain. There are 14 residues in the CDR3. V shed 3 bases and J shed 0 bases, with 8 bases lying between them. Germline V CDR1 and CDR2: LGHNT, FRNRAP.